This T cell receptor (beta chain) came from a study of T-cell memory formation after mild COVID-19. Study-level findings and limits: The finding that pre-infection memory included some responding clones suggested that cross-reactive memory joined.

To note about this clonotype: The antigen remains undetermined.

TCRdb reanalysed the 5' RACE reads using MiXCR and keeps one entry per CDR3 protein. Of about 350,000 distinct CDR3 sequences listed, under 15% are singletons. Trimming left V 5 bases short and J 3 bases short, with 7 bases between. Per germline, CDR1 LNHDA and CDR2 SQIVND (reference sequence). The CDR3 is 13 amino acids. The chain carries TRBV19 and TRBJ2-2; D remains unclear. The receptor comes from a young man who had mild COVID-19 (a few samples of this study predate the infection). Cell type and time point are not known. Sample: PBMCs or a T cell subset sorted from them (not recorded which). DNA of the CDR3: TGTGCCAGTAGTGATTACTACACCGGGGAGCTGTTTTTT. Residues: CASSDYYTGELFF.